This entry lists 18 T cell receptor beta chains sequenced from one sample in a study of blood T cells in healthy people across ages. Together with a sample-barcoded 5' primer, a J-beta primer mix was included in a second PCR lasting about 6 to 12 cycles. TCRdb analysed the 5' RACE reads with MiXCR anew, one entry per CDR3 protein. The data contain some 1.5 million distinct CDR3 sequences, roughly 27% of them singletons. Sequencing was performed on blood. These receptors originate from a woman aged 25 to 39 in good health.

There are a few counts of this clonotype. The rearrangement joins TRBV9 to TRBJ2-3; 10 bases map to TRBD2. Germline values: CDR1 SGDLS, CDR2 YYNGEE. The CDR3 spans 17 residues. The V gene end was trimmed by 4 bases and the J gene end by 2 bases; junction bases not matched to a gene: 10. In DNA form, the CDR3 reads TGTGCCAGCAGCCCCCCGAGGACTAGCGGAGACACAGATACGCAGTATTTT. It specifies CASSPPRTSGDTDTQYF.

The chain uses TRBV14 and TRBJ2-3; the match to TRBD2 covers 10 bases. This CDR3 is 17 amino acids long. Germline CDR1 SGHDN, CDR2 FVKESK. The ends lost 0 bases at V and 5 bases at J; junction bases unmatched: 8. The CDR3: CASSQDSLAGFGDTQYF. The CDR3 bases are TGTGCCAGCAGCCAAGACTCACTAGCGGGGTTTGGAGATACGCAGTATTTT.

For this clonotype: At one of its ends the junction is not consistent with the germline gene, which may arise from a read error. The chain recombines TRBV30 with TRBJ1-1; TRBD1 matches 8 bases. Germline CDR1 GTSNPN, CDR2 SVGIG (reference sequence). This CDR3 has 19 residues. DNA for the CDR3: TGTGCCTGGAGTGGACAGGGGCCCAAACCGACCAAGATGAAAACTGAAGCTTTCTTT. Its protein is CAWSGQGPKPTKMKTEAFF. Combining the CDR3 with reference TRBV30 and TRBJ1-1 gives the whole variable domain SQTIHQWPATLVQPVGSPLSLECTVEGTSNPNLYWYRQAAGRGLQLLFYSVGIGQISSEVPQNLSASRPQDRQFILSSKKLLLSDSGFYLCAWSGQGPKPTKMKTEAFFGQGTRLTVV.

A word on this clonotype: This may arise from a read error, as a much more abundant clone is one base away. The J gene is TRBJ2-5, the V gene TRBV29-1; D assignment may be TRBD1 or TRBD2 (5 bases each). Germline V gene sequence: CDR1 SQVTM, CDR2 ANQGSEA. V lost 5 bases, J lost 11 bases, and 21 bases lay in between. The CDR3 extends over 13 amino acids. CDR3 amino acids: CSVRVEVGHEQYF. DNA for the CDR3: TGCAGCGTTAGGGTGGAGGTTGGACATGAGCAGTACTTC. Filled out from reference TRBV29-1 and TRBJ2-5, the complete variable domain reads SAVISQKPSRDICQRGTSLTIQCQVDSQVTMMFWYRQQPGQSLTLIATANQGSEATYESGFVIDKFPISRPNLTFSTLTVSNMSPEDSSIYLCSVRVEVGHEQYFGPGTRLLVL.

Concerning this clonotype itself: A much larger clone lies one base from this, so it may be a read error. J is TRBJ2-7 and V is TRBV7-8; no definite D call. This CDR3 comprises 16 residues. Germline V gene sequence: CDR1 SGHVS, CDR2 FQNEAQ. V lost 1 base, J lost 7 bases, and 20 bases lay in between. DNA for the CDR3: TGTGCCAGCAGCTTAGGACGACAACTCGCCTCAAATGAGCAGTACTTC. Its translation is CASSLGRQLASNEQYF.

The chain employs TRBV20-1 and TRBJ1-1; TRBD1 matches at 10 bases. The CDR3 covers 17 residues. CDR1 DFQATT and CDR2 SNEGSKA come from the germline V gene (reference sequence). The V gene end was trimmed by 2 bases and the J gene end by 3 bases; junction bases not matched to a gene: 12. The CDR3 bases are TGCAGTGCTAGAAGATCGGGACAGGGGTCCCCATACACTGAAGCTTTCTTT. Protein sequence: CSARRSGQGSPYTEAFF.

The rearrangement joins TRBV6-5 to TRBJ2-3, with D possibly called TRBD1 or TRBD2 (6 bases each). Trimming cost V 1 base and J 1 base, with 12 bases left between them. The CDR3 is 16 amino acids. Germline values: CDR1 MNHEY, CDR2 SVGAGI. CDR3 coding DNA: TGTGCCAGCAGTTACTTCGGGGGCGAAGGCACAGATACGCAGTATTTT. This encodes CASSYFGGEGTDTQYF.

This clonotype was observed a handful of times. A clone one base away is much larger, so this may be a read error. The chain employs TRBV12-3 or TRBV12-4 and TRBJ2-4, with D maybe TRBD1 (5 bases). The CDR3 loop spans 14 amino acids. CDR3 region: CASSSSGSGNIRYF. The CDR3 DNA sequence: TGTGCCAGCAGTTCGTCAGGGTCCGGAAACATTCGGTACTTC.

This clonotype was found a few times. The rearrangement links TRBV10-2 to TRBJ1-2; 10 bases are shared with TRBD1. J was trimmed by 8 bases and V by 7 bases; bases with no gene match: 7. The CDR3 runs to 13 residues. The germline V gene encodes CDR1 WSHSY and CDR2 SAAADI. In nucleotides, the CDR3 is TGCGCCAGCAACCGGGACAGGGGAAAGGGCTACACCTTC. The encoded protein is CASNRDRGKGYTF.

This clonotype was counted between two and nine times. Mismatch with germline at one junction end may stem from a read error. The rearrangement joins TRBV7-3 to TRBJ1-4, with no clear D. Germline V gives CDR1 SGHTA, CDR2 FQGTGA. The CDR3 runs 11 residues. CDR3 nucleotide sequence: TGTGCCAGCACCTCGGATGAAAGACTGTTTTTT. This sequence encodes CASTSDERLFF.

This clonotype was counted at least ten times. DNA of the CDR3: TGCAGCGTCCTTACTAGCGGGGACCAAGAGACCCAGTACTTC. It translates to CSVLTSGDQETQYF. V and J are TRBV29-1 and TRBJ2-5, with 10 bases aligning to TRBD2. With 6 bases clipped from V and 0 bases from J, the junction kept 4 bases outside the gene matches. CDR1 and CDR2 (germline): SQVTM, ANQGSEA. The CDR3 extends over 14 amino acids.

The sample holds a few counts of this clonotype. The CDR3 coding sequence is TGCGCCAGCAGCCTGGGGACAGGGTACGAGCAGTTCTTC. Protein sequence: CASSLGTGYEQFF. V gene TRBV5-1 combines with J gene TRBJ2-1; 9 positions agree with TRBD1. The CDR3 is 13 residues long. The V gene end was trimmed by 4 bases and the J gene end by 10 bases; junction bases not matched to a gene: 6. Germline assignment: CDR1 SGHRS and CDR2 YFSETQ.

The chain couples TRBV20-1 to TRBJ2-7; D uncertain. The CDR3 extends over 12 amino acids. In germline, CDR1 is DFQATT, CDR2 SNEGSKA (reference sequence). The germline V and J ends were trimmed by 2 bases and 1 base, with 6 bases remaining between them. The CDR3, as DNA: TGCAGTGCTAGATCACCGTCCTACGAGCAGTACTTC. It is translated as CSARSPSYEQYF.

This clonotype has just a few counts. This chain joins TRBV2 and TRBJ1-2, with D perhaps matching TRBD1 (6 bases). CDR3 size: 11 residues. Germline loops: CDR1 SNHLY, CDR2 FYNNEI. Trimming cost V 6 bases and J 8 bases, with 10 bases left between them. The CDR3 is CASRQGEGYTF. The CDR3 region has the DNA TGTGCCAGCAGACAGGGTGAAGGCTACACCTTC.

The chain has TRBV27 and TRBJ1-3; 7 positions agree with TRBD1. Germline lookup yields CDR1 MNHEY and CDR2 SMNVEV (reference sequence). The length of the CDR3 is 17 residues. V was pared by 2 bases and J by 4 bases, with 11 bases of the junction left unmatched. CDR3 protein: CASSLTQRQGNGNTIYF. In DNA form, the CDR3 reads TGTGCCAGCAGTTTAACCCAACGACAGGGAAACGGAAACACCATATATTTT.

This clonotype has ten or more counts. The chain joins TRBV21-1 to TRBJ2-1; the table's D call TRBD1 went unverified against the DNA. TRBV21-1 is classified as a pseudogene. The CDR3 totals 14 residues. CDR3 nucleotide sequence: TGTGCCAGCAACCCCCCTGGGGGCCAGAGCGAGCAGTTCTTC. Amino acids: CASNPPGGQSEQFF.

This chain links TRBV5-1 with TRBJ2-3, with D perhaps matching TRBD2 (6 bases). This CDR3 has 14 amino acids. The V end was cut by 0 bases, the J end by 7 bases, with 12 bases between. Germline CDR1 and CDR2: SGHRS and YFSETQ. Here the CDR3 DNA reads TGCGCCAGCAGCTTGGGCGGAGGGCTTCATACGCAGTATTTT. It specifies CASSLGGGLHTQYF.

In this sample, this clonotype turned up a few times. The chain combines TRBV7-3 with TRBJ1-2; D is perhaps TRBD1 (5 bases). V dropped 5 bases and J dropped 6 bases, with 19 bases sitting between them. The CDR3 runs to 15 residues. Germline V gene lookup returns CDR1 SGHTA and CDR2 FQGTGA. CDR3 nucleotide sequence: TGTGCCAGCAGCCACACCGGGACCGACCCGGATGGCTACACCTTC. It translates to CASSHTGTDPDGYTF.